A selection of T cell receptor beta chains follows, all from one sample in a study of blood T cell repertoires in COVID-19. Repertoires were generated with immunoSEQ multiplex PCR, while TCRdb's copy carries only in-frame clones and drops some. The data hold over 350,000 clones, with around nine tenths observed a single time. Sequenced sample: PBMCs or T cells enriched from blood (not recorded which). The receptors here all came from a woman aged 18-29 years who had recovered from COVID-19. Both conserved end residues are part of each CDR3. The D gene is left open where the match is weak. The size entry is marked missing in some rows and otherwise reads once, few, many or a size class.

clone_size j_call d_call v_call cdr3_aa cdr3_nt
few TRBJ1-1 TRBD1 TRBV5-4 CASSDRVRTEAFF TGTGCCAGCAGCGACAGGGTACGAACTGAAGCTTTCTTT
- TRBJ2-3 TRBD2 TRBV28 CASSYLTSGGTDTQYF TGTGCCAGCAGTTACCTTACCAGCGGGGGCACAGATACGCAGTATTTT
once TRBJ2-7 TRBD2 TRBV6-2/TRBV6-3 CASSYPAGPSSYEQYF TGTGCCAGCAGTTACCCAGCGGGGCCCAGCTCCTACGAGCAGTACTTC
- TRBJ1-1 TRBD1 TRBV6-5 CASSYDRAATEAFF TGTGCCAGCAGTTACGACAGGGCGGCCACTGAAGCTTTCTTT
- TRBJ1-1 - TRBV6-5 CASRGTYTEAFF TGTGCCAGCAGGGGGACATACACTGAAGCTTTCTTT
- TRBJ2-5 - TRBV30 CAWSGKGSGETQYF TGTGCCTGGAGTGGAAAAGGCTCAGGAGAGACCCAGTACTTC
- TRBJ2-5 TRBD2 TRBV5-4 CASSLVRGGADETQYF TGTGCCAGCAGCTTGGTGCGCGGGGGGGCCGATGAGACCCAGTACTTC
- TRBJ1-1 TRBD1 TRBV9 CASSIGDRARTEAFF TGTGCCAGCAGCATCGGGGACAGGGCAAGGACTGAAGCTTTCTTT
once TRBJ2-4 TRBD1 TRBV19 CASSIGVPTGGAKNIQYF TGTGCCAGTAGTATAGGAGTTCCGACAGGGGGGGCCAAAAACATTCAGTACTTC
- TRBJ1-1 TRBD1 TRBV3-1/TRBV3-2 CASSQPGGTNTEAFF TGTGCCAGCAGCCAACCAGGGGGTACAAACACTGAAGCTTTCTTT